This T cell receptor (beta chain) was sequenced in a study of regulatory T cells in long-lasting Graves disease. With iRepertoire HTBI primers and Arm-PCR of CDR3 regions, TCR beta libraries were built. TCRdb re-called the multiplex PCR reads through MiXCR, storing one row per CDR3 protein. The data hold about 220,000 distinct CDR3 sequences, with around a fifth observed a single time. Sample time point: newly diagnosed GD, antithyroid drugs for less than 3 months. From RNA extracted from PBMCs, the TCR library was made. Diagnosing Graves' disease relied on the American Thyroid Association guidelines. In this sample, this clonotype turned up many times. This CDR3 contains 10 residues. Trimming stripped 5 bases from V and 7 bases from J, with 9 bases between. The germline V gene encodes CDR1 GTSNPN and CDR2 SVGIG (reference sequence). These data were likewise used in another study, on T cells in Graves' hyperthyroidism and ophthalmopathy.

This material consisted of peripheral blood mononuclear cells (PBMCs), taken at new diagnosis, from a patient treated with antithyroid drugs. This sequence originates from a woman aged 25 to 39 with Graves disease. This chain links TRBV30 with TRBJ2-7; D perhaps matches TRBD2 (6 bases). CDR3 sequence reads: CAWGGGEQYF. CDR3 sequence (DNA): TGTGCCTGGGGTGGAGGGGAGCAGTACTTC.